Presented here are 8 T cell receptor beta chains from one specimen sequenced in a study of T-cell reconstitution after alpha-beta-depleted transplantation in children. Molecular barcoding with unique molecular identifiers was used for the TCRbeta library. TCRdb used MiXCR to reprocess the PCR reads, holding one entry per CDR3 protein. The data hold over 550,000 distinct CDR3 sequences, with roughly a tenth observed a single time. This specimen consisted of PBMCs from the stem cell graft donor, obtained from the stem cell graft. The source of these receptors is a human donor who donated a stem cell graft to a child with acute myeloid leukemia.

This clonotype came up many times. The chain is built from TRBV29-1 and TRBJ2-1, with D perhaps matching TRBD1 (6 bases). V was trimmed by 7 bases and J by 1 base, leaving 17 bases between them. This CDR3 has 15 residues. Germline V gene data show CDR1 as SQVTM and CDR2 as ANQGSEA. CDR3 region: CSGRGIGQSYNEQFF. The DNA of the CDR3 is TGCAGCGGCCGAGGCATAGGACAGTCCTACAATGAGCAGTTCTTC.

The CDR3 here is CASRPSPGANVLTF. In DNA form, the CDR3 reads TGTGCCAGCAGACCCTCCCCTGGGGCCAACGTCCTGACTTTC. This chain uses TRBV12-3 or TRBV12-4 with TRBJ2-6; D gene unclear. The CDR3 totals 14 residues. V lost 6 bases and J 2 bases, leaving 8 bases between the germline ends.

In this sample, this clonotype turned up a few times. The chain combines TRBV12-3 or TRBV12-4 with TRBJ2-3; the match to TRBD2 covers 8 bases. Unmatched junction bases numbered 3, after V lost 7 bases and J lost 0 bases. The CDR3 runs to 14 residues. The CDR3, as DNA: TGTGCCAGCACCATAGCGGGAAGCACAGATACGCAGTATTTT. Its translation: CASTIAGSTDTQYF.

This sequence joins TRBV4-3 and TRBJ2-5; unclear D gene. The CDR3 has 15 residues. Trimming took 0 bases from V and 1 from J, leaving 9 bases between them. The germline V gene encodes CDR1 LGHNA and CDR2 YSLEER. The chain's CDR3 is CASSQDSVPQETQYF. The CDR3 bases are TGCGCCAGCAGCCAAGATTCCGTTCCCCAAGAGACCCAGTACTTC.

In its sample, this clonotype was seen many times. This chain links TRBV15 with TRBJ1-1; 7 bases are shared with TRBD1. The CDR3 spans 15 residues. Germline values: CDR1 LNHNV, CDR2 YYDKDF (reference sequence). J lost 6 bases, V lost 5 bases, and 12 bases had no gene match. CDR3 coding DNA: TGTGCCACCAGCGAACAACAGGGGAAGGGCGCTGAAGCTTTCTTT. Protein sequence: CATSEQQGKGAEAFF.

The table lists this clonotype with many counts. The chain employs TRBV19 and TRBJ2-1; D gene uncertain. This CDR3 spans 13 amino acids. The V gene lost 3 bases and the J gene lost 3 bases, with 6 bases spanning the gap. The germline V gene encodes CDR1 LNHDA and CDR2 SQIVND (reference sequence). The CDR3 nucleotides are TGTGCCAGTAGTATCAACATCTACAATGAGCAGTTCTTC. It specifies CASSINIYNEQFF.

The sample holds a few counts of this clonotype. The gene calls are TRBV28 and TRBJ2-2; D is uncertain. Deletions cut 6 bases from V and 6 bases from J, with 14 bases between. CDR1 is MDHEN, CDR2 SYDVKM, per germline. This CDR3 has 14 amino acids. CDR3 DNA: TGTGCCAGCAGGAATAGCAATGGGGCCGGGGAGCTGTTTTTT. Protein product: CASRNSNGAGELFF. The complete variable domain, with remaining parts taken from reference TRBV28 and TRBJ2-2, reads DVKVTQSSRYLVKRTGEKVFLECVQDMDHENMFWYRQDPGLGLRLIYFSYDVKMKEKGDIPEGYSVSREKKERFSLILESASTNQTSMYLCASRNSNGAGELFFGEGSRLTVL.

At least ten counts were recorded for this clonotype. This chain connects TRBV7-2 to TRBJ2-3; D unclear. V was pared by 6 bases and J by 2 bases, with 12 bases between. Germline V gives CDR1 SGHTA, CDR2 FQGNSA. The CDR3 consists of 14 residues. The CDR3 loop reads CASSANPITDTQYF. In nucleotides, the CDR3 is TGTGCCAGCAGTGCCAACCCCATCACAGATACGCAGTATTTT.